The clone carrying this TCR beta chain was seen many times. Its specificity is unknown. This specimen belongs to a study of spatial heterogeneity in lung cancer. As for time point: sample taken at primary tumor resection. The CDR3 runs to 14 residues. The germline V gene has CDR1 GTSNPN and CDR2 SVGIG (reference sequence). The germline V and J ends were trimmed by 1 base and 2 bases, with 12 bases remaining between them. Every TCR cDNA molecule bore a unique molecular identifier. One entry per CDR3 protein, called by TCRdb with MiXCR from the 5' RACE reads. The table includes more than 15,000 distinct CDR3 sequences, roughly 6.2% detected once. Whole-study findings and limits: Within tumors, counts of expanded alpha and beta TCRs tracked tumor mutation counts.

The receptor was derived from a male donor with early-stage non-small cell lung cancer. The V call is TRBV30, the J call TRBJ2-7; D might be TRBD1 (6 bases). Here the sequenced sample was lung tumor tissue, taken at surgery. The CDR3 spells CAWSAGTLTYEQYF. The CDR3, as DNA: TGTGCCTGGAGTGCCGGGACACTAACCTACGAGCAGTACTTC.